This passage covers 11 T cell receptor beta chains from one sample sequenced in a study of cytomegalovirus exposure and HLA in healthy donors. The primer mix had 60 Vbeta and 13 Jbeta primers. TCRdb keeps only in-frame clones here, not all; method: immunoSEQ multiplex PCR. This sample has around 200,000 clones, with approximately 75% found just once. The sequencing input was PBMCs. All receptors come from a young man in good health and CMV-seropositive.

The chain couples TRBV28 to TRBJ1-1; D remains ambiguous. The V gene's germline CDR1 is MDHEN and CDR2 SYDVKM. There are 15 residues in the CDR3. V lost 1 base to trimming and J lost 3 bases, with 12 bases between them. Written as DNA, the CDR3 is TGTGCCAGCAGTTTATTTGGCTTCCAGGACACTGAAGCTTTCTTT. As protein: CASSLFGFQDTEAFF.

The chain uses TRBV4-1 and TRBJ1-4; 7 bases agree with TRBD1. The CDR3 spans 16 residues. After removal of 4 bases from V and 7 bases from J, the junction contained 12 bases not matched to a gene. Germline V gene lookup returns CDR1 MGHRA and CDR2 YSYEKL. The CDR3 protein is CASSPVRTGSGEKLFF. The CDR3 nucleotides read TGCGCCAGCAGCCCTGTGCGGACAGGCTCGGGTGAAAAACTGTTTTTT.

V and J are TRBV2 and TRBJ2-1; 7 nucleotides match TRBD2. Trimming took 8 bases from V and 6 from J; bases not matched to a gene: 13. The CDR3 is made up of 15 amino acids. Germline assignment: CDR1 SNHLY and CDR2 FYNNEI. The CDR3: CASRREAGNVNEQFF. The CDR3 coding sequence is TGTGCCAGCCGTAGGGAAGCGGGAAACGTCAATGAGCAGTTCTTC.

V gene TRBV12-5 combines with J gene TRBJ1-1, with D maybe TRBD1 (5 bases). V lost 0 bases and J 1 base, leaving 12 bases between the germline ends. Germline CDR1 LGHNT, CDR2 FRNRAP. The CDR3 is 16 residues long. The CDR3 sequence: CASGLVRRGWNTEAFF. The CDR3 nucleotides are TGTGCTAGTGGTTTGGTACGGAGGGGATGGAACACTGAAGCTTTCTTT.

The gene calls are TRBV10-3 and TRBJ1-4; possibly TRBD1 for D (6 bases). This CDR3 region has 14 residues. With 10 bases removed from V and 4 bases from J, the gap between germline ends came to 16 bases. Germline loops: CDR1 ENHRY, CDR2 SYGVKD. The CDR3 spells CATSGEGYNEKLFF. The CDR3 DNA is TGTGCCACCTCAGGGGAGGGCTATAATGAAAAACTGTTTTTT.

This chain joins TRBV18 and TRBJ1-2; 9 bases agree with TRBD1. CDR3 length: 14 residues. V was clipped by 6 bases and J by 3 bases; unmatched bases: 5. Germline V lookup: CDR1 KGHSH, CDR2 LQKENI. CDR3 sequence (DNA): TGTGCCAGCTCGCGTACAGGGGGCGACTATGGCTACACCTTC. Translated, it gives CASSRTGGDYGYTF.

The gene calls are TRBV25-1 and TRBJ2-7; D is undetermined. CDR3 length equals 12 residues. V was pared by 1 base and J by 4 bases, with 5 bases between. Germline CDR1 reads MGHDK; CDR2 reads SYGVNS. The CDR3 DNA sequence: TGTGCCAGCAGTGAATCTCCTTACGAGCAGTACTTC. Translation: CASSESPYEQYF.

This clone occurred once. The chain combines TRBV9 with TRBJ2-1; 8 bases align to TRBD1. The germline V gene encodes CDR1 SGDLS and CDR2 YYNGEE. The CDR3 contains 15 residues. The V and J ends lost 4 bases and 4 bases, in that order; junction bases with no gene match: 7. CDR3 sequence (DNA): TGTGCCAGCAGCTCCCGGGACAGGAAGTACAATGAGCAGTTCTTC. It is translated as CASSSRDRKYNEQFF. Together with reference TRBV9 and TRBJ2-1, the CDR3 gives the full variable domain: DSGVTQTPKHLITATGQRVTLRCSPRSGDLSVYWYQQSLDQGLQFLIQYYNGEERAKGNILERFSAQQFPDLHSELNLSSLELGDSALYFCASSSRDRKYNEQFFGPGTRLTVL.

This clone was seen more than once but under ten times. The V call is TRBV4-1, the J call TRBJ2-7; TRBD2 might be the D (5 bases). Germline CDR1 is MGHRA and CDR2 is YSYEKL. V lost 2 bases to trimming and J lost 2 bases, with 13 bases between them. The length of the CDR3 is 15 residues. The DNA for the CDR3 is TGCGCCAGCAGCCAACCTGGACTCGGCGCCTACGAGCAGTACTTC. Encoded protein: CASSQPGLGAYEQYF.

This chain links TRBV5-4 with TRBJ2-1; D is possibly TRBD2 (6 bases). V was clipped by 4 bases and J by 2 bases, with 13 bases between them. CDR1 is SGHNT and CDR2 is YYREEE in the germline V gene (reference sequence). The CDR3 runs 15 residues. In nucleotides, the CDR3 is TGTGCCAGCAGCGCGACTAGTAGCGCCTACAATGAGCAGTTCTTC. Protein product: CASSATSSAYNEQFF.

The rearrangement uses TRBV7-3 and TRBJ2-1, with 8 nucleotides matching TRBD1. V lost 4 bases, J lost 3 bases, and 5 bases stayed unmatched. The CDR3 totals 15 residues. The germline V gene encodes CDR1 SGHTA and CDR2 FQGTGA. CDR3 sequence (DNA): TGTGCCAGCAGCTACGGACAGGGATTCTACAATGAGCAGTTCTTC. Amino acids: CASSYGQGFYNEQFF.